These 21 T cell receptor beta chains were all obtained from the same sample, sequenced in a study of blood T cells in healthy people across ages. It was with a sample-barcoded 5' primer and a J-beta primer mix that a second PCR of roughly 7 to 12 cycles was run. A single record per CDR3 protein comes from TCRdb applying MiXCR to the 5' RACE reads. This sample has a few hundred thousand distinct CDR3 sequences, with 25% to 30% found just once. The material sequenced was blood. These receptors came from a woman aged 70 to 79 in good health.

The chain carries TRBV6-6 and TRBJ1-4, with 10 bases matching TRBD1. Per the germline V gene, CDR1 is MNHNY and CDR2 is SVGAGI (reference sequence). J was trimmed by 7 bases and V by 6 bases; bases with no gene match: 5. The CDR3 is 14 amino acids. CDR3 nucleotide sequence: TGTGCCAGCAGGGCCGGGACAGGGGCTGAAAAACTGTTTTTT. This sequence encodes CASRAGTGAEKLFF.

This clonotype was seen a handful of times. CDR3 DNA: TGTGCCACCAGTGACCCGCAGGGGACCACCTACTCTGGGGCCAACGTCCTGACTTTC. This sequence encodes CATSDPQGTTYSGANVLTF. The genes are TRBV24-1 and TRBJ2-6, with a weak D call TRBD1 (6 bases). V was cut by 4 bases and J by 0 bases, with 18 bases left in between. Per the germline V gene, CDR1 is KGHDR and CDR2 is SFDVKD. The CDR3 is 19 amino acids.

This clonotype has a handful of counts. The chain carries TRBV29-1 and TRBJ2-5; D may correspond to TRBD1 or TRBD2 (6 bases each). V gave up 7 bases and J gave up 1 base, with 22 bases separating them. The germline CDR1 and CDR2 sequences are SQVTM and ANQGSEA. The CDR3 is 16 residues long. The CDR3 DNA reads TGCAGCGCCTTCCGGGGCGGTGGGGGGCTCCAAGAGACCCAGTACTTC. It translates to CSAFRGGGGLQETQYF.

This chain links TRBV7-2 with TRBJ2-7, with TRBD2 as a possible D gene (6 bases). Trimming pared 3 bases from V and 7 bases from J, leaving 13 bases between. This CDR3 has 13 amino acids. Germline V gene lookup returns CDR1 SGHTA and CDR2 FQGNSA. The CDR3 nucleotides are TGTGCCAGCAGCTTTGGCGGGAAGGGTGAGCAGTACTTC. Translated, it gives CASSFGGKGEQYF.

This clonotype was observed a few times. This sequence joins TRBV27 and TRBJ2-7, with 8 bases lining up with TRBD2. In germline, CDR1 is MNHEY, CDR2 SMNVEV (reference sequence). Trimming at V came to 5 bases and at J to 5 bases, leaving 5 bases not matched to a gene. The CDR3 is 13 residues long. The CDR3 protein is CASSPLGRDEQYF. CDR3 nucleotides: TGTGCCAGCAGTCCCCTCGGGAGGGACGAGCAGTACTTC.

This clonotype has more than one count but fewer than ten. V and J are TRBV9 and TRBJ2-1; a weak D match, TRBD2 (7 bases). V lost 3 bases, J lost 1 base, and 14 bases lay in between. Per germline, CDR1 SGDLS and CDR2 YYNGEE. The CDR3 has 16 amino acids. CDR3 DNA sequence: TGTGCCAGCAGCGCGACCGCGGGGGCTTCCTACAATGAGCAGTTCTTC. It codes for CASSATAGASYNEQFF.

This clonotype was recorded a few times. The J gene is TRBJ1-4, the V gene TRBV5-1; TRBD1 agrees at 8 bases. Trimming took 2 bases from V and 7 from J; bases not matched to a gene: 7. Per the germline V gene, CDR1 is SGHRS and CDR2 is YFSETQ. The CDR3 has 15 residues. The CDR3 DNA reads as TGCGCCAGCAGCTTAACCACAGGGGGAGGTGAAAAACTGTTTTTT. Protein sequence: CASSLTTGGGEKLFF.

The V and J genes are TRBV7-2 and TRBJ2-7; TRBD1 matches at 8 bases. This CDR3 spans 14 amino acids. Germline V gene lookup returns CDR1 SGHTA and CDR2 FQGNSA. The ends lost 5 bases at V and 9 bases at J; junction bases unmatched: 12. CDR3 in DNA: TGTGCCAGCAGCGTGGGTGGACAGGGCGTAGGGCAGTACTTC. This gives the protein CASSVGGQGVGQYF.

The table lists this clonotype with a few counts. The genes are TRBV12-3 or TRBV12-4 and TRBJ2-7, with 11 positions matching TRBD1. The CDR3 length is 14 residues. V trimming: 6 bases; J trimming: 3 bases; junction bases outside the gene matches: 4. CDR3 region: CASSLGQGDYEQYF. CDR3 DNA sequence: TGTGCCAGCAGCCTGGGACAGGGGGACTACGAGCAGTACTTC.

With respect to this clonotype: The junction and the germline gene differ at one end; a read error may be behind it. The chain uses TRBV7-9 and TRBJ2-7, with 9 bases fitting TRBD1. CDR1 and CDR2 from the germline V gene are SEHNR and FQNEAQ (reference sequence). The CDR3 extends over 15 amino acids. The CDR3 spells CASSFSGTGTYGQYF. The CDR3 DNA is TGTGCCAGCAGCTTCTCCGGGACAGGGACTTACGGGCAGTACTTC.

In nucleotides, the CDR3 is TGCGCCAGCAGCCAAGAACTAGGAGGGCTGAACTATGGCTACACCTTC. Protein: CASSQELGGLNYGYTF. V is TRBV4-3 and J is TRBJ1-2; no clear D. The CDR3 runs to 16 residues. Germline CDR1 is LGHNA and CDR2 is YSLEER. Deletions cut 0 bases from V and 2 bases from J, with 13 bases between.

This clonotype was seen a few times. The missing conserved phenylalanine or tryptophan at the end of this CDR3 makes a read error likely. The rearrangement links TRBV20-1 to TRBJ1-2; no clear D gene. Looked up from germline, CDR1 is DFQATT and CDR2 is SNEGSKA (reference sequence). The CDR3 sequence is 12 residues long. V lost 3 bases to trimming and J lost 1 base, with 6 bases between them. CDR3 sequence reads: CSASPINYGYTL. CDR3 in DNA: TGCAGTGCTAGTCCTATTAACTATGGCTACACCCTC.

The chain recombines TRBV9 with TRBJ2-1, with 9 nucleotides matching TRBD2. V dropped 0 bases and J dropped 8; count of bases not matched to a gene: 12. The CDR3 is 17 residues long. Germline assignment: CDR1 SGDLS and CDR2 YYNGEE. CDR3 residues: CASSVGASGASRDEQFF. The CDR3 DNA is TGTGCCAGCAGCGTAGGAGCTAGCGGGGCGTCTCGGGATGAGCAGTTCTTC.

This clonotype appeared a few times. The V call is TRBV5-1, the J call TRBJ1-2; D may be TRBD1 (5 bases). Germline loops: CDR1 SGHRS, CDR2 YFSETQ. V lost 3 bases, J lost 4 bases, and 10 bases lay in between. CDR3 length equals 13 residues. CDR3 residues: CASSWGGSYGYTF. Here the CDR3 DNA reads TGCGCCAGCAGCTGGGGGGGATCCTATGGCTACACCTTC.

In this sample, this clonotype turned up a few times. This chain connects TRBV24-1 to TRBJ2-3, with a tentative D call TRBD1 (5 bases). V lost 2 bases and J 0 bases, leaving 17 bases between the germline ends. This CDR3 is built from 18 residues. The germline gives CDR1 KGHDR, CDR2 SFDVKD. The CDR3 DNA follows: TGTGCCACCAGTGATTCCGGAACCGGACACTTAAGCACAGATACGCAGTATTTT. Translation gives CATSDSGTGHLSTDTQYF.

The chain employs TRBV5-5 and TRBJ1-4; 7 nucleotides agree with TRBD1. The V gene's germline CDR1 is SGHKS and CDR2 YYEKEE (reference sequence). With V trimmed by 1 base and J by 0 bases, 3 bases remained unmatched. The CDR3 has 16 residues. The CDR3 DNA reads as TGTGCCAGCAGCTTGCGGGACAGTCCAACTAATGAAAAACTGTTTTTT. Residues: CASSLRDSPTNEKLFF.

Only one count was recorded for this clonotype. In DNA form, the CDR3 reads TGCGCCAGCAGCTTGGTGGGACTAGCGGAATACGAGCAGTACTTC. As protein: CASSLVGLAEYEQYF. V and J are TRBV4-3 and TRBJ2-7; 11 nucleotides line up with TRBD2. Germline V gives CDR1 LGHNA, CDR2 YSLEER. This CDR3 is 15 amino acids long. V shed 5 bases, J shed 4 bases, and the junction held 7 bases outside the gene matches.

The V and J genes are TRBV15 and TRBJ1-5; a possible D gene is TRBD1 (5 bases). This CDR3 is built from 14 residues. CDR1 is LNHNV, CDR2 YYDKDF, per germline (reference sequence). Deletions cut 5 bases from V and 4 bases from J, with 12 bases between. The CDR3 region is CATSGRTSNQPQHF. DNA of the CDR3: TGTGCCACCAGCGGCAGGACAAGTAATCAGCCCCAGCATTTT.

V is TRBV29-1 and J is TRBJ1-2; no reliable D call. Germline V gene sequence: CDR1 SQVTM, CDR2 ANQGSEA. CDR3 length: 11 residues. Between the trimmed V and J ends, which lost 1 base and 7 bases, there was a span of 7 bases. CDR3 DNA sequence: TGCAGCGTTGAAGGGCGGGCTGGCTACACCTTC. It codes for CSVEGRAGYTF.

This clonotype was found a few times. The genes are TRBV30 and TRBJ1-3; 8 bases map to TRBD1. Trimming took 3 bases from V and 3 from J; bases not matched to a gene: 1. The germline gives CDR1 GTSNPN, CDR2 SVGIG (reference sequence). This CDR3 region has 13 residues. The CDR3 DNA reads as TGTGCCTGGAGAGGGACAGGTGGAAACACCATATATTTT. Translation gives CAWRGTGGNTIYF.

The chain carries TRBV20-1 and TRBJ2-5; 8 positions match TRBD2. The DNA end favors TRBJ2-1, so the J call may be wrong. The CDR3 covers 14 residues. Germline CDR1 reads DFQATT; CDR2 reads SNEGSKA (reference sequence). The CDR3 bases are TGCAGTGTGGGGCGGGGGGCGACTTCGTATGAGCAGTTCTTC. As protein: CSVGRGATSYEQFF.